This T cell receptor beta chain derives from a study of shared T cell receptors in the human thymus. Assay: immunoSEQ multiplex PCR; the TCRdb copy retains only in-frame clones and omits some. This sample has under 450,000 clones, with roughly 94% found just once. The receptor comes from a human donor. The sequenced material came from thymocytes.

CDR3 loop: CASSEAGGMGLNTEAFF. The CDR3 coding sequence is TGTGCCAGCAGTGAAGCCGGGGGAATGGGCCTGAACACTGAAGCTTTCTTT. This sequence joins TRBV6-1 and TRBJ1-1, with a tentative D call TRBD1 (5 bases). Germline CDR1 and CDR2: MNHNS and SASEGT. V gave up 0 bases and J gave up 0 bases, with 14 bases separating them. This CDR3 comprises 17 residues.